Below, 21 T cell receptor beta chains from the same sample are listed, as sequenced in a study of blood T cell repertoires in COVID-19. Sequenced by immunoSEQ multiplex PCR; TCRdb stores in-frame clones only, minus some. The sample yields roughly 150,000 clones, more than 65% seen once. The sample was peripheral blood. These receptors came from a woman of 80 years or more with active or convalescent COVID-19.

The chain has TRBV9 and TRBJ2-5, with TRBD1 as a possible D gene (6 bases). The CDR3 loop spans 15 amino acids. Trimming shortened V by 4 bases and J by 2 bases, and 15 bases separated the two germline ends. Germline V lookup: CDR1 SGDLS, CDR2 YYNGEE. The CDR3 DNA follows: TGTGCCAGCAGCTTTCGAACAGGGATACAAGAGACCCAGTACTTC. The encoded protein is CASSFRTGIQETQYF.

J is TRBJ2-3 and V is TRBV2; D is perhaps TRBD2 (5 bases). V lost 5 bases and J lost 6, with 18 bases in between. Germline CDR1 SNHLY, CDR2 FYNNEI. The CDR3 extends over 15 amino acids. This chain's CDR3 is CASSPDGKLGDTQYF. CDR3 nucleotides: TGTGCCAGCAGTCCCGACGGGAAACTAGGGGATACGCAGTATTTT.

The chain employs TRBV5-6 and TRBJ2-1, with TRBD2 matching 15 bases. The ends lost 3 bases at V and 9 bases at J; junction bases unmatched: 4. This CDR3 has 15 amino acids. From germline, CDR1 is SGHDT and CDR2 YYEEEE. The CDR3 spells CASSYGLAGGSEQFF. The CDR3 bases are TGTGCCAGCAGCTATGGACTAGCGGGAGGGAGTGAGCAGTTCTTC.

This chain connects TRBV28 to TRBJ1-2; D uncertain. The V gene lost 6 bases and the J gene lost 2 bases, with 13 bases spanning the gap. Germline CDR1 MDHEN, CDR2 SYDVKM. The CDR3 runs to 14 residues. The DNA of the CDR3 is TGTGCCAGCAGCGAGAGGAGGGAGAACTATGGCTACACCTTC. Translated, it gives CASSERRENYGYTF.

The chain carries TRBV5-1 and TRBJ1-4; no definite D call. Germline CDR1 is SGHRS and CDR2 is YFSETQ. Between the trimmed V and J ends, which lost 1 base and 0 bases, there was a span of 4 bases. The CDR3 covers 14 residues. The CDR3 DNA reads as TGCGCCAGCAGCTTGCATGCAACTAATGAAAAACTGTTTTTT. It specifies CASSLHATNEKLFF.

This clone was seen a handful of times. V usage is TRBV5-4 and J usage is TRBJ2-7; 9 bases map to TRBD1. This CDR3 is built from 12 residues. Germline V gene data show CDR1 as SGHNT and CDR2 as YYREEE (reference sequence). Trimming cost V 4 bases and J 8 bases; bases outside gene matches: 4. CDR3 region: CASSIGQGQQYF. Here the CDR3 DNA reads TGTGCCAGCAGCATCGGACAGGGGCAGCAGTACTTC.

The V call is TRBV12-5, the J call TRBJ1-4; no reliable D call. CDR3 length: 14 amino acids. Germline values: CDR1 LGHNT, CDR2 FRNRAP. The ends were cut back, 3 bases at V and 0 bases at J, with 5 bases in the middle. CDR3 DNA: TGTGCTAGTGGTTTTGGGCCAACTAATGAAAAACTGTTTTTT. Its translation is CASGFGPTNEKLFF.

The V and J genes are TRBV5-1 and TRBJ2-1, with no clear D. V was cut by 3 bases and J by 12 bases, with 13 bases left in between. This CDR3 contains 12 residues. Germline CDR1 is SGHRS and CDR2 is YFSETQ. CDR3: CASSSLGIGQFF. CDR3 in DNA: TGCGCCAGCAGCTCTCTAGGAATCGGGCAGTTCTTC.

This clone was observed a few times. The V gene is TRBV6-5, the J gene TRBJ1-4; D possibly corresponds to TRBD1 (6 bases). With 6 bases removed from V and 0 bases from J, the gap between germline ends came to 11 bases. Per germline, CDR1 MNHEY and CDR2 SVGAGI. This CDR3 region has 15 residues. The CDR3 DNA sequence: TGTGCCAGCAGCGCGGCAGGGGCAACTAATGAAAAACTGTTTTTT. It translates to CASSAAGATNEKLFF.

The chain uses TRBV6-4 and TRBJ2-1, with D possibly matching TRBD2 (5 bases). Trimming left V 8 bases short and J 2 bases short, with 13 bases between. Germline V lookup: CDR1 MRHNA, CDR2 SNTAGT. The length of the CDR3 is 14 residues. The CDR3 DNA follows: TGTGCCAGCCGTCAAGGGAGCGCCTACAATGAGCAGTTCTTC. This encodes CASRQGSAYNEQFF.

For the CDR3, the DNA is TGTGCCAGTAGTTCCCCACTAGCGGGTACGAACACCGGGGAGCTGTTTTTT. Translating it yields CASSSPLAGTNTGELFF. This chain joins TRBV19 and TRBJ2-2; 9 nucleotides align to TRBD2. Germline lookup yields CDR1 LNHDA and CDR2 SQIVND (reference sequence). Trimming cost V 5 bases and J 0 bases; bases outside gene matches: 7. The CDR3 has 17 residues.

This clone was seen only once. V is TRBV2 and J is TRBJ2-1; D possibly corresponds to TRBD1 (5 bases). The CDR3 is made up of 13 amino acids. CDR1 SNHLY and CDR2 FYNNEI come from the germline V gene. V was shortened by 2 bases and J by 6 bases, with 8 bases between the two germline ends. CDR3 residues: CASSEQGPNEQFF. In DNA, the CDR3 is TGTGCCAGCAGTGAACAGGGCCCCAATGAGCAGTTCTTC.

The rearrangement links TRBV11-2 to TRBJ1-2, with D hard to call. V lost 5 bases to trimming and J lost 5 bases, with 9 bases between them. Germline V gives CDR1 SGHAT, CDR2 FQNNGV. The CDR3 totals 12 residues. In DNA, the CDR3 is TGTGCCAGCAGCCTTGGCGGTTATGGCTACACCTTC. Amino acid sequence: CASSLGGYGYTF.

This chain joins TRBV19 and TRBJ1-6; weak D call: TRBD1 (5 bases). Between the trimmed V and J ends, which lost 4 bases and 6 bases, there was a span of 13 bases. The CDR3 has 15 amino acids. The germline V gene has CDR1 LNHDA and CDR2 SQIVND (reference sequence). In nucleotides, the CDR3 is TGTGCCAGTAGTAGACCGGACACCACTAATTCACCCCTCCACTTT. Amino acid sequence: CASSRPDTTNSPLHF.

V gene TRBV10-1 combines with J gene TRBJ2-1, with 8 nucleotides matching TRBD2. This CDR3 is built from 15 residues. Losses at the gene ends were 4 bases for V and 12 bases for J; bases not matched to a gene: 14. CDR1 and CDR2 (germline): WNHNN, SYGVQD (reference sequence). The CDR3 bases are TGCGCCAGCAGTGGAGCGGGAGTCAAGACAACGGTGCAGTTCTTC. The encoded protein is CASSGAGVKTTVQFF.

V is TRBV12-5 and J is TRBJ2-1; 7 nucleotides match TRBD1. The trim removed 8 bases at V and 4 bases at J, leaving 8 bases unmatched. CDR1 LGHNT and CDR2 FRNRAP come from the germline V gene. The CDR3 extends over 14 amino acids. Written as DNA, the CDR3 is TGTGCTAGTTCGACAGGGAGAGATTACAATGAGCAGTTCTTC. It is translated as CASSTGRDYNEQFF.

This chain connects TRBV19 to TRBJ2-1, with D perhaps TRBD1 (6 bases). The CDR3 consists of 14 residues. CDR1 is LNHDA, CDR2 SQIVND, per germline (reference sequence). V lost 5 bases and J lost 7, with 15 bases in between. CDR3 amino acids: CASSSPFQGNEQFF. CDR3 bases: TGTGCCAGTAGTTCGCCTTTCCAGGGGAATGAGCAGTTCTTC.

The rearrangement uses TRBV5-4 and TRBJ1-2; the match to TRBD1 covers 7 bases. Germline V CDR1 and CDR2: SGHNT, YYREEE (reference sequence). The V gene end was trimmed by 1 base and the J gene end by 6 bases; junction bases not matched to a gene: 6. This CDR3 is built from 14 residues. CDR3 DNA sequence: TGTGCCAGCAGCTTGTTACAGGGGTTAGATGGCTACACCTTC. Translating it yields CASSLLQGLDGYTF. Looking up the rest from reference TRBV5-4 and TRBJ1-2 gives the full variable domain: ETGVTQSPTHLIKTRGQQVTLRCSSQSGHNTVSWYQQALGQGPQFIFQYYREEENGRGNFPPRFSGLQFPNYSSELNVNALELDDSALYLCASSLLQGLDGYTFGSGTRLTVV.

A few counts support this clone. The rearrangement links TRBV19 to TRBJ1-1; TRBD1 matches 9 bases. Trimming removed 6 bases from V and 5 bases from J; junction bases left unmatched: 7. The CDR3 is 14 amino acids. From germline, CDR1 is LNHDA and CDR2 SQIVND (reference sequence). The CDR3 region is CASRWTGEGTEAFF. The DNA of the CDR3 is TGTGCCAGTAGGTGGACAGGGGAGGGGACTGAAGCTTTCTTT.

This chain connects TRBV19 to TRBJ2-7, with a possible D match to TRBD1 (6 bases). V lost 5 bases and J 4 bases, leaving 15 bases between the germline ends. The CDR3 extends over 14 amino acids. Germline V gives CDR1 LNHDA, CDR2 SQIVND (reference sequence). Written as DNA, the CDR3 is TGTGCCAGTAGTGAGGGACACCAACAATACGAGCAGTACTTC. Protein product: CASSEGHQQYEQYF.

The chain is built from TRBV18 and TRBJ2-1, with 7 nucleotides matching TRBD1. Germline values: CDR1 KGHSH, CDR2 LQKENI. This CDR3 has 14 residues. V lost 6 bases to trimming and J lost 4 bases; unmatched junction nucleotides: 6. The CDR3 region has the DNA TGTGCCAGCTCTCCCAGACAGGGTTACAATGAGCAGTTCTTC. Translation: CASSPRQGYNEQFF.